The 8 T cell receptor beta chains reported below all come from one sample, sequenced in a study of OX40 agonist ivuxolimab in advanced cancers. Profiling relied on immunoSEQ multiplex PCR, and the TCRdb table lists in-frame clones only, not all of them. The table includes more than 75,000 clones, approximately 83% detected once. The input for sequencing was CD4+ or CD8+ T cells sorted from blood, taken in a trial of the OX40 agonist ivuxolimab. These TCRs come from an adult with an advanced solid tumor such as melanoma, head and neck, liver or kidney cancer.

The chain recombines TRBV5-5 with TRBJ1-6; 8 bases align to TRBD1. The CDR3 runs to 14 residues. V dropped 2 bases and J dropped 9; count of bases not matched to a gene: 4. Germline CDR1 reads SGHKS; CDR2 reads YYEKEE (reference sequence). CDR3 sequence (DNA): TGTGCCAGCAGCTTCGGACAGGGAACTTCACCCCTCCACTTT. Its translation: CASSFGQGTSPLHF.

This rearrangement joins TRBV19 to TRBJ1-1; a weak D match, TRBD1 (5 bases). The CDR3 loop spans 12 amino acids. CDR1 and CDR2 from the germline V gene are LNHDA and SQIVND (reference sequence). Trimming stripped 2 bases from V and 6 bases from J, with 7 bases between. Written as DNA, the CDR3 is TGTGCCAGTAGTATATCCAGGGCTGAAGCTTTCTTT. The encoded protein is CASSISRAEAFF.

The CDR3 loop is CASSIHSGTGLPYEQYF. Here the CDR3 DNA reads TGCGCCAGCAGCATTCATTCCGGGACAGGATTACCCTACGAGCAGTACTTC. This sequence joins TRBV5-1 and TRBJ2-7, with 8 bases that match TRBD1. Germline V gene sequence: CDR1 SGHRS, CDR2 YFSETQ. The CDR3 has 17 amino acids. The V gene end was trimmed by 4 bases and the J gene end by 2 bases; junction bases not matched to a gene: 14.

The chain combines TRBV18 with TRBJ2-2, with a weak D call TRBD1 (6 bases). This CDR3 has 15 amino acids. Germline CDR1 KGHSH, CDR2 LQKENI. V was cut by 4 bases and J by 2 bases, with 11 bases left in between. The CDR3 reads CASSLKDSNTGELFF. DNA for the CDR3: TGTGCCAGCTCACTAAAGGACAGTAACACCGGGGAGCTGTTTTTT.

This sequence joins TRBV6-6 and TRBJ2-3; tentatively, D is TRBD1 (6 bases). Germline CDR1 and CDR2: MNHNY and SVGAGI (reference sequence). CDR3 length: 14 residues. Trimming took off 2 bases at V and 2 bases at J, with 8 bases between the two ends. CDR3 loop: CASSYQGPTDTQYF. In DNA, the CDR3 is TGTGCCAGCAGTTACCAGGGGCCCACAGATACGCAGTATTTT.

The chain links TRBV27 to TRBJ2-7; D is perhaps TRBD1 (6 bases). The CDR3 loop spans 13 amino acids. The ends were cut back, 6 bases at V and 2 bases at J, with 11 bases in the middle. Per the germline V gene, CDR1 is MNHEY and CDR2 is SMNVEV (reference sequence). The CDR3 DNA reads TGTGCCAGCAGGACAGGTCCAACCTACGAGCAGTACTTC. It specifies CASRTGPTYEQYF.

V is TRBV6-5 and J is TRBJ2-7; perhaps TRBD1 as D (5 bases). The CDR3 extends over 15 amino acids. Germline CDR1 and CDR2: MNHEY and SVGAGI. The V and J ends lost 6 bases and 2 bases respectively, with 17 bases between them. CDR3 nucleotide sequence: TGTGCCAGCAGCGCAACACAAAGGGGTCCCTACGAGCAGTACTTC. This encodes CASSATQRGPYEQYF.

The CDR3 loop is CASSLTGTDYGYTF. In nucleotides, the CDR3 is TGTGCCAGCAGCTTAACCGGGACAGACTATGGCTACACCTTC. The rearrangement uses TRBV7-8 and TRBJ1-2, with 7 bases identical to TRBD1. This CDR3 is built from 14 residues. V shed 2 bases, J shed 3 bases, and the junction held 3 bases outside the gene matches. Germline V gives CDR1 SGHVS, CDR2 FQNEAQ.